Sequencing of this T cell receptor (beta chain) was carried out in a study of blood T cells in healthy people across ages. Across the whole study: Template switching captured about one barcoded beta molecule per two T cells.

This clonotype was seen more than once but under ten times. A second PCR of 7 to 11 cycles used a sample-barcoded 5' primer and a J-beta primer mix. TCRdb processed the 5' RACE reads anew with MiXCR; each CDR3 protein has one entry. The repertoire holds roughly 830,000 distinct CDR3 sequences, with under 80% as singletons. The sequencing sample was made of blood. The clonotype originates from a man aged 25-45 years in good health.

The CDR3 DNA reads as TGCAGCCATTCCGGGATCCAAGAGACCCAGTACTTC. Its translation: CSHSGIQETQYF. This chain uses TRBV29-1 with TRBJ2-5; perhaps TRBD2 as D (5 bases). The CDR3 contains 12 residues. CDR1 is SQVTM, CDR2 ANQGSEA, per germline. Trimming pared 8 bases from V and 1 base from J, leaving 11 bases between.